Listed below are T cell receptor beta chains from one sample, sequenced in a study of molecular identifiers for immune sequencing clone quantification. TCRdb called the PCR reads again in MiXCR, with one record for every CDR3 protein. The sample gives approximately 36,000 distinct CDR3 sequences, less than 20% of which show up once; roughly 7.3% is in the top ten. The sequencing sample was made of naive CD8+ T cells from blood, with Jurkat cell RNA spiked in. The source of these receptors is a human donor in good health. Some libraries in this study had Jurkat cell RNA spiked in. The CDR3 runs from the conserved cysteine through the conserved F or W. A D gene is named only where the DNA matches it firmly. Rows may omit the clone size; those that give it use once, few, many or a size class.

abundance	d_gene	v_gene	j_gene	CDR3nt	CDR3aa
many	TRBD2	TRBV27	TRBJ2-7	TGTGCCAGCACCCCAGCGGGAGAGACCTACGAGCAGTACTTC	CASTPAGETYEQYF
many	TRBD1	TRBV18	TRBJ2-7	TGTGCCAGCTCAGCGGACAGGGGCCCTCCCATCTACGAGCAGTACTTC	CASSADRGPPIYEQYF
many	.	TRBV10-3	TRBJ2-3	TGTGCCATCAGCGGAACAACAGATACGCAGTATTTT	CAISGTTDTQYF
many	.	TRBV7-6	TRBJ1-5	TGTGCCAGCAGCTTAGCTTCCGGCACTCAGCCCCAGCATTTT	CASSLASGTQPQHF
.	.	TRBV19	TRBJ1-5	TGTGCCAGTAGTACCCGGATTAGGGAGAGCAATCAGCCCCAGCATTTT	CASSTRIRESNQPQHF
.	TRBD1	TRBV27	TRBJ2-6	TGTGCCAGCAGCTCGACAGGGGCCTACTCTGGGGCCAACGTCCTGACTTTC	CASSSTGAYSGANVLTF
many	.	TRBV11-2	TRBJ2-7	TGTGCCAGCAGCTTCTACGAGCAGTACTTC	CASSFYEQYF
few	TRBD2	TRBV15	TRBJ2-7	TGTGCCACCGCGGGAGGGTCGAGCGGGAGTCGGGCCTACGAGCAGTACTTC	CATAGGSSGSRAYEQYF
many	.	TRBV9	TRBJ2-7	TGTGCCAGCAGCGTAGAAAACTCCTACTACGAGCAGTACTTC	CASSVENSYYEQYF
many	.	TRBV12-3/TRBV12-4	TRBJ2-7	TGTGCCAGCAGTTTCGCAGGGGTCACCTACGAGCAGTACTTC	CASSFAGVTYEQYF
.	.	TRBV13	TRBJ1-2	TGTGCCAGCAGCTTGGCGGCGGGTGGCTACACCTTC	CASSLAAGGYTF
many	.	TRBV28	TRBJ2-4	TGTGCCAGCAGATCTTTAGCGGTTTTAGCCAAAAACATTCAGTACTTC	CASRSLAVLAKNIQYF
.	.	TRBV3-1	TRBJ1-4	TGTGCCAGCAGCCAAGGGGGCGGACTGTTTTTT	CASSQGGGLFF
many	TRBD2	TRBV7-9	TRBJ2-1	TGTGCCAGCAGCTTGGGTAGCGGGAAGCAGTTCTTC	CASSLGSGKQFF
.	TRBD2	TRBV4-2	TRBJ2-7	TGTGCCAGCAGCCAATATGTCACCAGAGTAGCGGGAGGCCCCTACGAGCAGTACTTC	CASSQYVTRVAGGPYEQYF
many	.	TRBV28	TRBJ2-7	TGTGCCAGCAGTTCGCGAGGGGCCGAGCAGTACTTC	CASSSRGAEQYF
many	TRBD1	TRBV6-5	TRBJ2-1	TGTGCCAGCAGTCCCCCGGGACAGGGGGCGGGTGAGCAGTTCTTC	CASSPPGQGAGEQFF
many	.	TRBV28	TRBJ2-4	TGTGCCAGCAGTCCTTGGGAGGATCTCGCCAAAAACATTCAGTACTTC	CASSPWEDLAKNIQYF
many	TRBD2	TRBV4-2	TRBJ2-5	TGTGCCAGCAGCCGGACTTCGACCTTTATGGGGGAGGGGCAAGATGACCAGTACTTC	CASSRTSTFMGEGQDDQYF
many	.	TRBV28	TRBJ2-4	TGTGCCAGCAGTTTTGGGGGACGTTCAGCCAAAAACATTCAGTACTTC	CASSFGGRSAKNIQYF
.	.	TRBV20-1	TRBJ2-1	TGCAGTGCTAGAGATTCGGTCGACTTCGCGTCCTACAATGAGCAGTTCTTC	CSARDSVDFASYNEQFF
.	.	TRBV3-1	TRBJ1-5	TGTGCCAGCAGTCCAGGGGTTGGGGATCAGCCCCAGCATTTT	CASSPGVGDQPQHF
many	TRBD2	TRBV4-3	TRBJ2-7	TGCGCCAGCAGCCAAGCCCAGGGGCAGCACCTCATAGCGGGAGCCCCCTCCTACGAGCAGTACTTC	CASSQAQGQHLIAGAPSYEQYF
.	TRBD1	TRBV6-1	TRBJ2-7	TGTGCCAGCAGCCCCCAGGGGGCTCTCTACGAGCAGTACTTC	CASSPQGALYEQYF
many	.	TRBV20-1	TRBJ1-1	TGCAGTGCTAGACAGTTGGTCATGAACACTGAAGCTTTCTTT	CSARQLVMNTEAFF
.	TRBD2	TRBV2	TRBJ2-7	TGTGCCAGCAGTGATTGGGGAGGGTTTGGGTACGAGCAGCACTTC	CASSDWGGFGYEQHF
many	.	TRBV7-9	TRBJ2-3	TGTGCCAGCAGCTCTCCGCGGAATATCGTAGAGGAGGCAGATACGCAGTATTTT	CASSSPRNIVEEADTQYF
many	.	TRBV11-1	TRBJ2-7	TGTGCCAGCAGCTTAGCGGAGGACTACGAGCAGTACTTC	CASSLAEDYEQYF
many	TRBD1	TRBV7-6	TRBJ1-4	TGTGCCAGCAGCTATGGGACAGGGGAGGGAAAACTGTTTTTT	CASSYGTGEGKLFF
few	TRBD2	TRBV4-2	TRBJ2-1	TGTGCCAGCAGCCAAGATCGACTAGCGGGCTACAATGAGCAGTTCTTC	CASSQDRLAGYNEQFF
many	TRBD2	TRBV7-8	TRBJ2-5	TGTGCCAGCAGCTTATCGTGGCGGGAGGGGAGACAAGAGACCCAGTACTTC	CASSLSWREGRQETQYF
many	.	TRBV4-3	TRBJ2-1	TGCGCCAGCAGCCAAGAAACTCAACAGGGCTACAATGAGCAGTTCTTC	CASSQETQQGYNEQFF
many	.	TRBV19	TRBJ2-2	TGTGCCAGTAGTATAGTTCCGGGGGCCGGGGAGCTGTTTTTT	CASSIVPGAGELFF
few	.	TRBV7-6	TRBJ2-7	TGTGCCAGCAGCTCAGGGGCCACCTACGAGCAGTACTTC	CASSSGATYEQYF
.	TRBD2	TRBV6-5	TRBJ2-1	TGTGCCAGCAAACTTTTAGCGGGAGGCTACAATGAGCAGTTCTTC	CASKLLAGGYNEQFF
few	.	TRBV6-2/TRBV6-3	TRBJ2-1	TGTGCCAGCAGTGACCCAAATGCAGGGGGGTCGGATGAGCAGTTCTTC	CASSDPNAGGSDEQFF
many	.	TRBV9	TRBJ2-1	TGTGCCAGCAGCGTAGTAGGGTGGGATGAGCAGTTCTTC	CASSVVGWDEQFF
many	TRBD2	TRBV15	TRBJ2-7	TGTGCCACCAGCAGAGAAGGCCTGTCGGGAGGCCGCTCCTACGAGCAGTACTTC	CATSREGLSGGRSYEQYF
many	.	TRBV14	TRBJ2-7	TGTGCCAGCAGCCTCTACAGCGCCCCTCGGTACGAGCAGTACTTC	CASSLYSAPRYEQYF
many	TRBD2	TRBV28	TRBJ2-1	TGTGCCAGCAGCTCCGGGACTAGTTCTAGGGACTTTGGGGAGTTCTTC	CASSSGTSSRDFGEFF
many	.	TRBV2	TRBJ1-4	TGTGCCAGCAGTGGACTAATCGTTGTACCTGAAAAACTGTTTTTT	CASSGLIVVPEKLFF